This TCR beta chain was profiled in a study of post-analysis software for immune sequencing data. Included in the TCR beta cDNA libraries were unique molecular identifiers. Between about 0.85 and 11 million T cells gave rise to a few hundred thousand cDNA molecules. MiXCR was run by TCRdb on the PCR reads, yielding one entry per CDR3 protein. The sample yields about 570,000 distinct CDR3 sequences, around a third seen once. Notes on the study in general: Multiple sclerosis patients had significantly lower normalized Chao1 diversity than controls. Higher frequency in patients than in controls was seen for five TRBV segments, with TRBV5-6, TRBV5-1 and TRBV20-1 among them. Strong co-clustering by F measure was evident for samples that had been prepared in the same batch.

Looked up from germline, CDR1 is SGHTA and CDR2 is FQGTGA. Trimming removed 8 bases from V and 5 bases from J; junction bases left unmatched: 10. The CDR3 consists of 17 residues. This clonotype was detected only a few times. Its antigen is undetermined. The specimen sequenced was blood. The clonotype originates from a girl aged 2-17 years with multiple sclerosis. The gene calls are TRBV7-3 and TRBJ2-3; 16 bases line up with TRBD2. CDR3: CASAGTSGGASKDTQYF. For the CDR3, the DNA is TGTGCCAGCGCCGGGACTAGCGGGGGGGCCAGTAAAGATACGCAGTATTTT.